This TCR beta chain is drawn from a study of blood T cell repertoires in COVID-19 (dated by TCRdb to 2020 to 2021). In terms of the full investigation: Samples from collaborators originated in the United States, Italy and Spain and spanned both the acute and convalescent phases of COVID-19. The prospective study material was composed of cDNA or gDNA derived from T cells, B-cell-depleted T cells, or PBMCs. Where available, HLA class I and class II types were taken from metadata supplied by the sample provider and were not determined by assay-based typing. The dataset comprised deeply sampled blood TCRbeta repertoires from subjects exposed to, actively infected with, or recovered from COVID-19. The repertoires were made available in a free public database intended to serve as a resource for research on the immune response to SARS-CoV-2. The sample metadata nearly always contained a de-identified subject ID, COVID-19 status, age in years and sex. Samples were obtained from the ongoing ImmuneRACE study (first 160 participants) and from over 1,000 subjects provided by 6 global collaborators.

As regards this clone: Its antigen is not yet known. No base qualities exist here, and no much larger clone lies one base off it.

Collaborating institutions collected whole blood in K2EDTA tubes following their own protocols. For TCRbeta analysis, collaborators shipped samples in one of three forms: frozen whole blood, isolated PBMCs, or DNA extracted from either of those sample types. The full study reports these points: The amount of clinical and demographic metadata varied by source and participant and was provided uncurated.

TCRbeta CDR3 regions were amplified from genomic DNA using the immunoSEQ Assay, a bias-controlled multiplex PCR. In the original analysis: Within the assay, amplification of reference gene primers was used to estimate how many nucleated cells each sample contained. To quantify the absolute abundance of each unique TCRbeta CDR3 rearrangement, sequence reads were collapsed and filtered. For each sample, productive Simpson clonality was calculated by taking the square root of Simpson's diversity index across productive rearrangements. TCRdb limited this immuneACCESS table to in-frame rearrangements with V and J called. A share of clones is missing; checked studies link under half to unresolved V genes, and the rest is unexplained. That table is the source of V, J and clone size, and D and trimming were worked out from the DNA. The sample data list tens of thousands of clones, and 65% to 85% of these were observed just once. The ten biggest clones cover 9.8% of the sample.

CDR1 SGHNT and CDR2 YYREEE are derived from the germline V gene (reference sequence). The CDR3 goes from the cysteine to the phenylalanine over 14 residues. The only DNA kept is the CDR3, 42 bases in frame from the first base. The germline V and J ends show losses of 0 bases and 12 bases respectively, and no gene match explains 10 bases of the junction. This clonotype was sampled from a woman aged 45-65 years with acute or convalescent COVID-19. This sequence uses TRBV5-4 and TRBJ1-2, and 8 bases in between align with TRBD1. Sequencing input: peripheral blood. The CDR3 sequence is CASSLEGQAIPDTF. The nucleotide sequence is TGTGCCAGCAGCTTGGAGGGACAGGCAATACCGGACACCTTC.